This T cell receptor (beta chain) was documented in a study of T cell repertoires in cytomegalovirus infection. As concerns this clonotype: Antigen unknown.

The CDR3 length is 14 residues. V gave up 5 bases and J gave up 3 bases, with 10 bases separating them. The V gene's germline CDR1 is LNHNV and CDR2 YYDKDF (reference sequence). Each CDR3 protein gets one entry after TCRdb re-called the reads with MiXCR. The sample shows more than 30,000 distinct CDR3 sequences, 40% to 65% of them seen only once. This specimen consisted of CD8+ T cells from cultured PBMCs, obtained from culture after CMV antigen stimulation. The TCR was taken from a human donor in good health (CMV status not recorded). Some clones in this sample may be carry-over from other donors' samples. This chain links TRBV15 with TRBJ2-2; D gene unclear. CDR3 protein: CATSGHKDTGELFF. The CDR3 DNA is TGTGCCACCAGCGGCCATAAGGACACCGGGGAGCTGTTTTTT.